This T cell receptor beta chain was sequenced during a study of blood T cell repertoires in COVID-19. On the study more broadly: The United States, Italy and Spain were the sources of the acute and convalescent COVID-19 samples. The analysed material was cDNA or gDNA that came from T cells, B-cell-depleted T cells, or PBMCs.

This clone came up a few times. A junction boundary mismatches the germline segment, possibly from a read error. Original data processing: Researchers report that nucleated cell counts were estimated from reference gene primer amplification. The repertoire was sequenced with immunoSEQ multiplex PCR; TCRdb's copy has only in-frame clones and lacks some. V, J and clone size were drawn from that table, and D and trimming were deduced from the DNA. The sample has 150,000 to 200,000 clones, approximately 90% seen once. This CDR3 spans 16 amino acids. The germline gives CDR1 LGHNA, CDR2 YSLEER. The source of this sequence is a young woman who had recovered from COVID-19. Sequencing input: peripheral blood. V is TRBV4-3 and J is TRBJ2-4, with 9 bases fitting TRBD2. The CDR3 loop reads CASSQGSGLAENIQYF. CDR3 DNA: TGCGCCAGCAGCCAAGGATCGGGACTAGCCGAAAACATTCAGTACTTC.